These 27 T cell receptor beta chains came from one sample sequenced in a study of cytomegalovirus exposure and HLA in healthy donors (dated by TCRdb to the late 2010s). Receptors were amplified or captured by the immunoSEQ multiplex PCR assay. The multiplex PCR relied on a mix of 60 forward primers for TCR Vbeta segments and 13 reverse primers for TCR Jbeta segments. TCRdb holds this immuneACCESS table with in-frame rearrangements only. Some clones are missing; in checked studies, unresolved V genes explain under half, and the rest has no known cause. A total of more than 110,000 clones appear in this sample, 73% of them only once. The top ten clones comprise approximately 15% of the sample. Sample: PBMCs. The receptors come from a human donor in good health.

This CDR3 reads CASSFGTGVVDTQYF. CDR3 DNA sequence: TGTGCCAGCAGTTTCGGGACAGGGGTAGTAGATACGCAGTATTTT. This chain joins TRBV5-6 and TRBJ2-3; 10 nucleotides match TRBD1. This CDR3 has 15 amino acids. CDR1 is SGHDT, CDR2 YYEEEE, per germline. Trimming at V came to 5 bases and at J to 5 bases, leaving 8 bases not matched to a gene. The full variable domain, completed using reference TRBV5-6 and TRBJ2-3, is DAGVTQSPTHLIKTRGQQVTLRCSPKSGHDTVSWYQQALGQGPQFIFQYYEEEERQRGNFPDRFSGHQFPNYSSELNVNALLLGDSALYLCASSFGTGVVDTQYFGPGTRLTVL.

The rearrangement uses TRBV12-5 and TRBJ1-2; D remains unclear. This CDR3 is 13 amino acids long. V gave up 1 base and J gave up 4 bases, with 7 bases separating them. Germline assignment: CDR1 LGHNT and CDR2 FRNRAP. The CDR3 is CASGLGQIYGYTF. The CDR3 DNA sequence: TGTGCTAGTGGTTTGGGACAAATCTATGGCTACACCTTC.

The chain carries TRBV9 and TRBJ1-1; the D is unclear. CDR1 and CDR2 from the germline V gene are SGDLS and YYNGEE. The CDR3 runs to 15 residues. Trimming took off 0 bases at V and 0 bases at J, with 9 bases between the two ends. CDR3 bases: TGTGCCAGCAGCGTAGTCGATTCGGTGAACACTGAAGCTTTCTTT. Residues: CASSVVDSVNTEAFF.

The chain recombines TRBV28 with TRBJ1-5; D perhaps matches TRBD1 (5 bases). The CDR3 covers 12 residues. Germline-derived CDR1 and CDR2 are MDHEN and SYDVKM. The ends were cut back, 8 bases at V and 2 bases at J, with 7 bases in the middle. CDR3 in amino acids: CASGGGNQPQHF. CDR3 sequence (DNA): TGTGCCAGCGGGGGGGGCAATCAGCCCCAGCATTTT.

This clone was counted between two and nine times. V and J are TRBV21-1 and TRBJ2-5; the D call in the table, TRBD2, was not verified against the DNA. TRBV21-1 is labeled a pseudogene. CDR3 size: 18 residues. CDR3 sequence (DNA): TGTGCCAGCAGCAAAGGGCGGCGGGTAGTTGTGTCCCAAGAGACCCAGTACTTC. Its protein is CASSKGRRVVVSQETQYF.

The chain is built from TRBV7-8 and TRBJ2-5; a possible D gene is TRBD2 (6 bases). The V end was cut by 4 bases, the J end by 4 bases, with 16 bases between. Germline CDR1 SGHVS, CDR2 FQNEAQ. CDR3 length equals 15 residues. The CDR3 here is CASSSPGVESETQYF. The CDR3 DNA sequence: TGTGCCAGCAGCTCCCCGGGGGTCGAGTCAGAGACCCAGTACTTC.

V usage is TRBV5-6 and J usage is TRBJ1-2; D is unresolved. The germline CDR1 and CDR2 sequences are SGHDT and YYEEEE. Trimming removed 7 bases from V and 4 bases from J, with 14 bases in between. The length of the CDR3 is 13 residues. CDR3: CASLVAGPYGYTF. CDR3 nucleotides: TGTGCCAGCTTGGTGGCGGGCCCCTATGGCTACACCTTC.

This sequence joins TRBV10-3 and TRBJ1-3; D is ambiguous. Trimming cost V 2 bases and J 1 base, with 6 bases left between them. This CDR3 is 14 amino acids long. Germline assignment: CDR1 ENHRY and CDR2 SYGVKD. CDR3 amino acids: CAISERQSGNTIYF. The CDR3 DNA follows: TGTGCCATCAGTGAGCGCCAGTCTGGAAACACCATATATTTT.

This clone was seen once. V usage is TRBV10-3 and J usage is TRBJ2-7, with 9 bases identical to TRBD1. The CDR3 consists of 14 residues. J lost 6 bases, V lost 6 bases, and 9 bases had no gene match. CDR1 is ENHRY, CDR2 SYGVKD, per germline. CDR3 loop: CAISPGQGVLEQYF. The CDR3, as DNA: TGTGCCATCAGCCCGGGACAGGGTGTTCTCGAGCAGTACTTC.

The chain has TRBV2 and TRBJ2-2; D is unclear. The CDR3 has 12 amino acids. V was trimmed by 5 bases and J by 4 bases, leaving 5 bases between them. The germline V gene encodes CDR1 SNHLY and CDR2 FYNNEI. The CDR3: CASSSVTGELFF. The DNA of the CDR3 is TGTGCCAGCAGTTCGGTCACCGGGGAGCTGTTTTTT.

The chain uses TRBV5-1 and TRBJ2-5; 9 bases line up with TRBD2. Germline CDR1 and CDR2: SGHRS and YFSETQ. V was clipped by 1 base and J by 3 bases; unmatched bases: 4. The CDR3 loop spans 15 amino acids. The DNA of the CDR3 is TGCGCCAGCAGCTTGTTTGCTAGCGGGGAAGAGACCCAGTACTTC. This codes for CASSLFASGEETQYF.

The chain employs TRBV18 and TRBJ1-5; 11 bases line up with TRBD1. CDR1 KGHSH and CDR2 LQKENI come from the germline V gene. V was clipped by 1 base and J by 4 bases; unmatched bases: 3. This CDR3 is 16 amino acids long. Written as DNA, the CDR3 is TGTGCCAGCTCACCACTGGACAGGGGGCTTAATCAGCCCCAGCATTTT. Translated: CASSPLDRGLNQPQHF.

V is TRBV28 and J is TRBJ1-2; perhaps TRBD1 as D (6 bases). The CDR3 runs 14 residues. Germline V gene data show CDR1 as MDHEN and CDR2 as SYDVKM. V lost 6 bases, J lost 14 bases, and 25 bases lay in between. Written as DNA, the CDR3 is TGTGCCAGCAGACCCGCATTTGAGGGGACAACGGGGACCTTC. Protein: CASRPAFEGTTGTF.

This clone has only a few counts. In DNA, the CDR3 is TGTGCCAGCAGTCCCAGGACATGGGGTGTCACTGAAGCTTTCTTT. It yields the protein CASSPRTWGVTEAFF. The chain recombines TRBV28 with TRBJ1-1; TRBD1 is a possible D gene (5 bases). The CDR3 covers 15 residues. Trimming shortened V by 5 bases and J by 4 bases, and 17 bases separated the two germline ends. Germline assignment: CDR1 MDHEN and CDR2 SYDVKM.

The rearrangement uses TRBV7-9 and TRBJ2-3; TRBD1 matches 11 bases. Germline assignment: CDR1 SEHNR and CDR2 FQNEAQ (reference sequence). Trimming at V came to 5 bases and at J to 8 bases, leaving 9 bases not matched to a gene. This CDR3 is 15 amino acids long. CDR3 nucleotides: TGTGCCAGCAGCGACGAAGGGGACAGGGGGGGTACGCAGTATTTT. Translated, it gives CASSDEGDRGGTQYF.

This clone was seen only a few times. CDR3 in DNA: TGTGCCAGCAGTCACGCGCTGGAGACCCAGTACTTC. It encodes CASSHALETQYF. This chain joins TRBV6-6 and TRBJ2-5, with D unresolved. The CDR3 has 12 amino acids. CDR1 and CDR2 (germline): MNHNY, SVGAGI (reference sequence). Trimming shortened V by 5 bases and J by 5 bases, and 9 bases separated the two germline ends.

The CDR3 loop is CASSPGTGGITEAFF. The CDR3 DNA is TGTGCCAGCAGCCCCGGGACAGGGGGTATCACTGAAGCTTTCTTT. The chain is built from TRBV5-8 and TRBJ1-1, with TRBD1 identical over 11 bases. CDR3 length: 15 residues. J lost 4 bases, V lost 4 bases, and 6 bases had no gene match. Germline-derived CDR1 and CDR2 are SGHTS and YDEGEE.

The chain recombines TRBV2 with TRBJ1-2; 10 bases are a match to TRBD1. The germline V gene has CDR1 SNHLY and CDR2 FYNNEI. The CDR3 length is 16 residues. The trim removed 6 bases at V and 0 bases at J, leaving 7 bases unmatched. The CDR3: CASSIDRGPANYGYTF. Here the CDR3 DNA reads TGTGCCAGCAGCATAGACAGGGGGCCTGCTAACTATGGCTACACCTTC.

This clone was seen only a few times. The CDR3 DNA sequence: TGTGCCAGCAGCCCCATGGATGGGGGCGGCGGGGAGCTGTTTTTT. Its protein product is CASSPMDGGGGELFF. The gene calls are TRBV7-8 and TRBJ2-2, with D tentatively TRBD1 (6 bases). V lost 5 bases, J lost 7 bases, and 17 bases lay in between. Germline V lookup: CDR1 SGHVS, CDR2 FQNEAQ. The CDR3 extends over 15 amino acids.

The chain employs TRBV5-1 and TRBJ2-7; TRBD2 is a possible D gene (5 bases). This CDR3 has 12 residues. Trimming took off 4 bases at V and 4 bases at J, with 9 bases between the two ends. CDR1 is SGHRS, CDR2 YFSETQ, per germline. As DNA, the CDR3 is TGCGCCAGCAGCCCCGAGGGATACGAGCAGTACTTC. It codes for CASSPEGYEQYF.

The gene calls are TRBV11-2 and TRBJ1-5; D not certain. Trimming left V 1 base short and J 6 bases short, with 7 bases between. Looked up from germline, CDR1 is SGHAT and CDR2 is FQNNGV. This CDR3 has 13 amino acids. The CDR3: CASSLGWAQPQHF. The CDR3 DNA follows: TGTGCCAGCAGCTTAGGTTGGGCTCAGCCCCAGCATTTT.

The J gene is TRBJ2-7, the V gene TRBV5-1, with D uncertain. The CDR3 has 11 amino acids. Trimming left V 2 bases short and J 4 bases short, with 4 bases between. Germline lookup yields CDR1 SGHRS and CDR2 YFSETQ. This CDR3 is CASSFGYEQYF. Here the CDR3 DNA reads TGCGCCAGCAGCTTCGGGTACGAGCAGTACTTC.

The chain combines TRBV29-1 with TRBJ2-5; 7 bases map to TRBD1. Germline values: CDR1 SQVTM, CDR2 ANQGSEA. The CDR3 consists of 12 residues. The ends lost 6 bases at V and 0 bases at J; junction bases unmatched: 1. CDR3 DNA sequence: TGCAGCGTCGGGACAGACCAAGAGACCCAGTACTTC. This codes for CSVGTDQETQYF. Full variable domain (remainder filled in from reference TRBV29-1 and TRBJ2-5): SAVISQKPSRDICQRGTSLTIQCQVDSQVTMMFWYRQQPGQSLTLIATANQGSEATYESGFVIDKFPISRPNLTFSTLTVSNMSPEDSSIYLCSVGTDQETQYFGPGTRLLVL.

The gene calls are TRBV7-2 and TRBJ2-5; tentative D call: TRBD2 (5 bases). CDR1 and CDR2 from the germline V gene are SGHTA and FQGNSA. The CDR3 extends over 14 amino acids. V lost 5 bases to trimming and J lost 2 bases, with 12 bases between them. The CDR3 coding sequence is TGTGCCAGCAGCCGCTCTCCGGGGCAAGAGACCCAGTACTTC. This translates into CASSRSPGQETQYF.

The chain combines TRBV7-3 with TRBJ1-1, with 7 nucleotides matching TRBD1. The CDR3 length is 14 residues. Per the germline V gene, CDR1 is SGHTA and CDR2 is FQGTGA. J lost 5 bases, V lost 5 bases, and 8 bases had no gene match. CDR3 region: CASSLTGESTEAFF. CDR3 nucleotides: TGTGCCAGCAGCCTCACAGGGGAAAGTACTGAAGCTTTCTTT.

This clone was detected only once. This CDR3 reads CASAYLGAIPLHF. The CDR3 DNA sequence: TGTGCCAGCGCCTACTTGGGCGCGATCCCCCTCCACTTT. The V and J genes are TRBV28 and TRBJ1-6, with D unresolved. CDR1 MDHEN and CDR2 SYDVKM come from the germline V gene. This CDR3 is 13 amino acids long. Trimming took off 8 bases at V and 13 bases at J, with 18 bases between the two ends.

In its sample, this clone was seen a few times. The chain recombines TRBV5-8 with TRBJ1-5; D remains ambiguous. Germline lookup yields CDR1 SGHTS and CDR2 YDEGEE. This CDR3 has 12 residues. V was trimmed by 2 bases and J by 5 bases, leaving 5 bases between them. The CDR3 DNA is TGTGCCAGCAGCTTTCGGGATCAGCCCCAGCATTTT. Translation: CASSFRDQPQHF.